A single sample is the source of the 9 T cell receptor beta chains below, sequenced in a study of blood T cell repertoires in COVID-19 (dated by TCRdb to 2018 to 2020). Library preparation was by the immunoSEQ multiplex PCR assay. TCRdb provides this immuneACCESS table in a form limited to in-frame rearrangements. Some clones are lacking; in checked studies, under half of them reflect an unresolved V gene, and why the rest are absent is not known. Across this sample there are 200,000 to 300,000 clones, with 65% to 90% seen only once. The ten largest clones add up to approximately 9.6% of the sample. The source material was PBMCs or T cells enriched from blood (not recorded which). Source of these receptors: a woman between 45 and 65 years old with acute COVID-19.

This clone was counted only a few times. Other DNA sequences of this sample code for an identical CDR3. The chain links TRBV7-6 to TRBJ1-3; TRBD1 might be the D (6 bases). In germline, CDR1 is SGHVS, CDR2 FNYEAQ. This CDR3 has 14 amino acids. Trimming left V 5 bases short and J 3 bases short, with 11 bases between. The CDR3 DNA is TGTGCCAGCAGCCGAGGGGGAATTGGAAACACCATATATTTT. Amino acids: CASSRGGIGNTIYF.

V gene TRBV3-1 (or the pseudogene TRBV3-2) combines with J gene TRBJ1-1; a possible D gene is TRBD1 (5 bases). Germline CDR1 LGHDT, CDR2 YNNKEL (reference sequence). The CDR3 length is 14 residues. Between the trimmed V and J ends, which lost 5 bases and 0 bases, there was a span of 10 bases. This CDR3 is CASSDWGVNTEAFF. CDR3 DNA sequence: TGTGCCAGCAGCGACTGGGGGGTGAACACTGAAGCTTTCTTT.

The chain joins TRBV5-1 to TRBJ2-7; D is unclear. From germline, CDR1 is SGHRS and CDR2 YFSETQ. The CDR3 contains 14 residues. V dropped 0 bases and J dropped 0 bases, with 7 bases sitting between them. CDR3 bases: TGCGCCAGCAGCTTGGGGATAGCCTCCTACGAGCAGTACTTC. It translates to CASSLGIASYEQYF. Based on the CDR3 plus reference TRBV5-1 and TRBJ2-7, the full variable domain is KAGVTQTPRYLIKTRGQQVTLSCSPISGHRSVSWYQQTPGQGLQFLFEYFSETQRNKGNFPGRFSGRQFSNSRSEMNVSTLELGDSALYLCASSLGIASYEQYFGPGTRLTVT.

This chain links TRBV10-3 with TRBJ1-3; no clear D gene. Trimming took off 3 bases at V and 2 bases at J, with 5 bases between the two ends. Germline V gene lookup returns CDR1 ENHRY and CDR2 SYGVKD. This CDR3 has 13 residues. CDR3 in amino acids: CAISDYTGNTIYF. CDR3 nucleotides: TGTGCCATCAGTGATTATACTGGAAACACCATATATTTT.

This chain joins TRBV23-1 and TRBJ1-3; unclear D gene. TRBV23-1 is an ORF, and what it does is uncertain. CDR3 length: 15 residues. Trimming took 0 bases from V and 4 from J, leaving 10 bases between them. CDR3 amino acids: CASSQSGDLGNTIYF. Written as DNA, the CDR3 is TGCGCCAGCAGTCAATCCGGGGATCTGGGAAACACCATATATTTT.

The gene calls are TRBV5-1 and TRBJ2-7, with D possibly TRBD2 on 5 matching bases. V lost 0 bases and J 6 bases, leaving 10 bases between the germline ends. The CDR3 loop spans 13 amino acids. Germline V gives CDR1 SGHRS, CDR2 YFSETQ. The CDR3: CASSLALGSEQYF. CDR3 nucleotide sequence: TGCGCCAGCAGCTTGGCACTAGGTAGCGAGCAGTACTTC. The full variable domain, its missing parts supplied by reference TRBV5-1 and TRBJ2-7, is KAGVTQTPRYLIKTRGQQVTLSCSPISGHRSVSWYQQTPGQGLQFLFEYFSETQRNKGNFPGRFSGRQFSNSRSEMNVSTLELGDSALYLCASSLALGSEQYFGPGTRLTVT.

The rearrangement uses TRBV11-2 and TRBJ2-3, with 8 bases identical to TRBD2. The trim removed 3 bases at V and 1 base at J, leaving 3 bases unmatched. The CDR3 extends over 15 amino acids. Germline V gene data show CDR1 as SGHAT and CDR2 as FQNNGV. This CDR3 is CASSFGGGRTDTQYF. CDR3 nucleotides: TGTGCCAGCAGCTTTGGCGGGGGGCGCACAGATACGCAGTATTTT.

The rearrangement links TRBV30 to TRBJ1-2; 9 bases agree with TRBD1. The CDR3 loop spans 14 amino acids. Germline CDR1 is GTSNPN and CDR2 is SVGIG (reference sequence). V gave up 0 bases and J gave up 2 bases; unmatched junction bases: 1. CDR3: CAWSVTGGNYGYTF. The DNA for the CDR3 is TGTGCCTGGAGTGTAACAGGGGGCAACTATGGCTACACCTTC. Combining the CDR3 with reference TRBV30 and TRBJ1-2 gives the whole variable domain SQTIHQWPATLVQPVGSPLSLECTVEGTSNPNLYWYRQAAGRGLQLLFYSVGIGQISSEVPQNLSASRPQDRQFILSSKKLLLSDSGFYLCAWSVTGGNYGYTFGSGTRLTVV.

In DNA, the CDR3 is TGTGCCAGCAGCTTCTCCGGGACAGAAGAGCCCCAGCATTTT. This codes for CASSFSGTEEPQHF. V usage is TRBV7-9 and J usage is TRBJ1-5, with 7 bases that match TRBD1. The germline V gene has CDR1 SEHNR and CDR2 FQNEAQ (reference sequence). V was pared by 3 bases and J by 8 bases, with 7 bases of the junction left unmatched. CDR3 size: 14 residues.